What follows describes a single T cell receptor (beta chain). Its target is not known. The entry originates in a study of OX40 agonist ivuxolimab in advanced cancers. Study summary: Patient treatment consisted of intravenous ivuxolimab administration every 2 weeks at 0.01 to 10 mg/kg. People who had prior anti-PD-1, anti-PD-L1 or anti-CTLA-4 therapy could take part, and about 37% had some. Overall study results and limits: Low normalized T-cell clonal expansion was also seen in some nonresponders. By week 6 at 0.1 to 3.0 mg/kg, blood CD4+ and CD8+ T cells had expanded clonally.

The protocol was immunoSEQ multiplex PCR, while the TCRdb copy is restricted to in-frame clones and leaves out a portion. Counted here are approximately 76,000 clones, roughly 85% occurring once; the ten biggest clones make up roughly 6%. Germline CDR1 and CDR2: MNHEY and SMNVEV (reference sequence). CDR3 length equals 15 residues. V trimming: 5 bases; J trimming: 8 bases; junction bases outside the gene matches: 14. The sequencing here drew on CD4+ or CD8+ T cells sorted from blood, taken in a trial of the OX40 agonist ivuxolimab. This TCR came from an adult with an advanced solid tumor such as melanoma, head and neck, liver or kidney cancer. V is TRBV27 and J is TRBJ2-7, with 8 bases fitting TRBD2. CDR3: CASSDSSSGIPKQYF. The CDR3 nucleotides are TGTGCCAGCAGTGATAGTAGTAGCGGGATCCCCAAGCAGTACTTC.